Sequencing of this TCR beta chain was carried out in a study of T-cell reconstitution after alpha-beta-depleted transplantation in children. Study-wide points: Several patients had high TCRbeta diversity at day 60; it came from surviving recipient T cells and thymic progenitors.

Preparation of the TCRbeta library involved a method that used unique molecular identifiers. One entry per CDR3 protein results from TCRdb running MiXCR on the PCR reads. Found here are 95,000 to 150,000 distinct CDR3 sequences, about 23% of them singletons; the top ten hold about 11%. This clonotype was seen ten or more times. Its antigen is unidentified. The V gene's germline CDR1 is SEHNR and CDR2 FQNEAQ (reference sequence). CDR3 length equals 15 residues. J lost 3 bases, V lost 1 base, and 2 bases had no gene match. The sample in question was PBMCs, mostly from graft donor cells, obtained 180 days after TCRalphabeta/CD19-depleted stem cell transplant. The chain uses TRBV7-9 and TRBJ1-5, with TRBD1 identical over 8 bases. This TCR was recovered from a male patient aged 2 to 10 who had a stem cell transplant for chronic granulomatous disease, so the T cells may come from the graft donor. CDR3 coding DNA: TGTGCCAGCAGCTTAGACAGGGGGAACAATCAGCCCCAGCATTTT. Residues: CASSLDRGNNQPQHF. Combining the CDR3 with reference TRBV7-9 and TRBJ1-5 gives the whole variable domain DTGVSQNPRHKITKRGQNVTFRCDPISEHNRLYWYRQTLGQGPEFLTYFQNEAQLEKSRLLSDRFSAERPKGSFSTLEIQRTEQGDSAMYLCASSLDRGNNQPQHFGDGTRLSIL.